The clone carrying this TCR beta chain was detected only a few times. The entry originates in a study of T-cell reconstitution after alpha-beta-depleted transplantation in children. For TCRbeta, the library was prepared with unique molecular identifiers. TCRdb processed the PCR reads anew with MiXCR; each CDR3 protein has one entry. The data hold 450,000 to 500,000 distinct CDR3 sequences, with around 13% observed a single time. V lost 5 bases, J lost 1 base, and 14 bases lay in between. The CDR3 runs to 15 residues. This sample comprised PBMCs from the stem cell graft donor, obtained from the stem cell graft. The rearrangement links TRBV12-3 or TRBV12-4 to TRBJ2-5; TRBD1 is a possible D gene (6 bases). This receptor was identified in a human donor who donated a stem cell graft to a child with combined immunodeficiency. The CDR3 sequence: CASSPPGTRQETQYF. The CDR3 nucleotides read TGTGCCAGCAGTCCCCCCGGGACACGCCAAGAGACCCAGTACTTC.